Below are 9 T cell receptor beta chains sequenced from a single sample in a study of CD8 T cells in ankylosing spondylitis. A single record per CDR3 protein comes from TCRdb applying MiXCR to the 5' RACE reads. The table includes 310,000 or so distinct CDR3 sequences, roughly 20% detected once. Sequenced material: blood, either unsorted or a sorted T cell fraction (not recorded which). The receptors stem from a male donor with ankylosing spondylitis or in good health (not recorded which).

In its sample, this clonotype was seen a few times. The chain has TRBV4-2 and TRBJ1-5; 8 positions match TRBD1. The CDR3 runs to 17 residues. The germline CDR1 and CDR2 sequences are LGHNA and YNFKEQ. V trimming: 4 bases; J trimming: 0 bases; junction bases outside the gene matches: 8. This CDR3 is CASSPGQGGNSNQPQHF. CDR3 nucleotide sequence: TGTGCCAGCAGCCCTGGACAGGGTGGGAATAGCAATCAGCCCCAGCATTTT.

This clonotype was seen a handful of times. V and J are TRBV27 and TRBJ1-6; TRBD1 aligns across 8 bases. Germline loops: CDR1 MNHEY, CDR2 SMNVEV (reference sequence). The CDR3 has 16 amino acids. The V and J ends lost 6 bases and 6 bases, in that order; junction bases with no gene match: 10. The CDR3 DNA sequence: TGTGCCAGCAGGCACCAACAACAGGGGGGTAATTCACCCCTCCACTTT. This codes for CASRHQQQGGNSPLHF.

In this sample, this clonotype turned up many times. The chain joins TRBV28 to TRBJ2-3, with a weak D call TRBD2 (6 bases). Trimming cost V 6 bases and J 2 bases, with 9 bases left between them. The CDR3 runs to 13 residues. The germline CDR1 and CDR2 sequences are MDHEN and SYDVKM. Written as DNA, the CDR3 is TGTGCCAGCAGGGACTATAACACAGATACGCAGTATTTT. Translated, it gives CASRDYNTDTQYF.

This clonotype was observed a few times. This rearrangement joins TRBV7-6 to TRBJ2-1; TRBD2 matches 7 bases. Germline loops: CDR1 SGHVS, CDR2 FNYEAQ. The CDR3 loop spans 17 amino acids. The junction had 6 bases not matched to a gene; V was cut back by 1 base and J by 0 bases. The CDR3 region has the DNA TGTGCCAGCAGCTTAGGACTAGCATGGAGCTCCTACAATGAGCAGTTCTTC. Amino acid sequence: CASSLGLAWSSYNEQFF.

This clonotype was detected only a few times. V and J are TRBV7-2 and TRBJ2-4; D gene uncertain. Germline V CDR1 and CDR2: SGHTA, FQGNSA. The CDR3 spans 14 residues. With 1 base removed from V and 2 bases from J, the gap between germline ends came to 6 bases. CDR3 amino acids: CASSLGVSKNIQYF. DNA for the CDR3: TGTGCCAGCAGCTTAGGAGTCTCCAAAAACATTCAGTACTTC.

The rearrangement links TRBV3-1 to TRBJ2-3; TRBD2 aligns across 10 bases. With V trimmed by 3 bases and J by 3 bases, 0 bases remained unmatched. The CDR3 covers 14 residues. Germline lookup yields CDR1 LGHDT and CDR2 YNNKEL (reference sequence). The DNA for the CDR3 is TGTGCCAGCAGCCAGGGACTAGCGACAGATACGCAGTATTTT. Protein: CASSQGLATDTQYF.

This clonotype was picked up a small number of times. This chain joins TRBV28 and TRBJ1-1, with D perhaps matching TRBD1 (5 bases). There are 13 residues in the CDR3. Germline V gene sequence: CDR1 MDHEN, CDR2 SYDVKM. Trimming shortened V by 7 bases and J by 1 base, and 10 bases separated the two germline ends. The CDR3 DNA follows: TGTGCCAGCATAGGGACGGCGAACACTGAAGCTTTCTTT. Amino acids: CASIGTANTEAFF.

This clonotype was observed a handful of times. V and J are TRBV10-3 and TRBJ2-5, with 9 bases lining up with TRBD1. The V and J ends lost 5 bases and 7 bases, in that order; junction bases with no gene match: 14. The germline gives CDR1 ENHRY, CDR2 SYGVKD. CDR3 size: 16 residues. CDR3 amino acids: CAISTGQGKGSGTQYF. The CDR3 DNA sequence: TGTGCCATCAGTACCGGACAGGGGAAGGGATCGGGGACCCAGTACTTC.

The V and J genes are TRBV5-1 and TRBJ2-4; D is uncertain. This CDR3 contains 13 residues. The germline gives CDR1 SGHRS, CDR2 YFSETQ. V was pared by 0 bases and J by 5 bases, with 6 bases between. For the CDR3, the DNA is TGCGCCAGCAGCTTGGATGGGGAAAACATTCAGTACTTC. Residues: CASSLDGENIQYF.